The present T cell receptor beta chain was sequenced within a study of blood T cells in healthy people across ages (dated by TCRdb to about 2015). Describing the broader study: In model experiments, template switching captured roughly one uniquely barcoded TCR beta cDNA molecule for every two T cells. To track age-related changes in TCR beta repertoire diversity, the study relied on deep sequencing normalized with unique cDNA molecular identifiers. Donors were grouped into four age groups: young (average roughly 15 years), middle-aged (39), aged (around 66) and long-lived (about 82). Using the same blood draw, the study looked at two additional independent replicas of 1 million unique cDNA reads for two donors, one aged 18 to 30 and the other aged 80 or older.

Libraries were made using 5' RACE. TCRdb lists the instrument as Illumina HiSeq 2500. A second roughly 6 to 12 cycle PCR used a sample-barcoded 5' primer and a J-beta primer mix. Each TCR beta cDNA molecule received a unique molecular identifier from a template-switch 5' adaptor carrying 12 random nucleotides. Each sample yielded at least 3 million CDR3-containing paired-end reads. The Mint cDNA synthesis kit, primed by a TRBC-specific oligonucleotide, was used to synthesize first-strand cDNA from all RNA. Following uracil-DNA glycosylase treatment, a first 18-cycle PCR with universal primers M1SS and BC2_uni_R was performed on all cDNA. In the original analysis: For normalization, 1 million high-quality reads were randomly selected from each sample, with every read carrying a distinct molecular identifier. Reads sharing molecular identifiers were discarded rather than binned into consensus sequences. MiTCR, run with a Q25 quality threshold and the strictest error-elimination algorithm, handled CDR3 identification, clonotype clustering and error correction. A nonparametric unseen species model with Euler transformation was used to estimate lower-bound total TCR beta diversity. TCRdb reworked the public reads: Q25 trimming with fastp, MiXCR clone assembly, productive beta chains retained. Identical CDR3 proteins give one entry, which carries the most common genes and DNA. The V and J calls and clone size come from TCRdb's table, not from the authors' own analysis. The sample contains nearly 800,000 distinct CDR3 sequences, about 25% of them found a single time. The ten largest clones capture 3.7% of the sample.

Overall results and qualifications from the work: Observed TCR beta diversity correlated strongly with the percentage of naive T cells measured by flow cytometry. The CMV infection status of donors was not known, potentially confounding age-related changes in expanded clonotypes. As age increased, observed TCR beta diversity per million T cells dropped in a roughly linear way, and a significant reduction was already evident by age around 41. Because profiling used bulk unsorted PBMCs, naive and antigen-experienced compartments could not be compared conclusively. Estimates of total diversity from one million sequenced T cells were regarded as lower bounds and underestimates. Compared with the aged group, the long-lived group had more naive CD4+ T cells, fewer expanded clones and increased TCR diversity, suggesting age selection.

In the case of this clonotype: The target of this receptor is not known. Base qualities are missing; no much larger clone stands one base away.

Between the V and J ends, shortened by 3 bases and 2 bases respectively, the junction contains 9 bases. The CDR3, from cysteine to phenylalanine, totals 14 residues. Left in the record is the CDR3 DNA by itself, 42 bases read in frame from the first base. CDR1 and CDR2 were assigned from the germline V gene (reference sequence) as SEHNR and FQNEAQ. The donors were roughly 39 Caucasian individuals from Russia, aged 6 to 90 years, who were systemically healthy. Each donor gave 8.5 to 10 milliliters of peripheral blood, collected into EDTA-treated Vacutainer tubes. Ficoll-Paque density-gradient centrifugation was used to isolate PBMCs, with at least 7 million per sample. Trizol reagent was used to extract total RNA from the PBMCs, yielding at least 5.5 micrograms per sample. Naive CD45RAhigh/CD27high T cell percentages were measured by flow cytometry on a PBMC aliquot from every donor. These same records also appear under a second study, on T cells of mothers and their children. From that second study: Donors were nine systemically healthy Caucasian individuals: three mothers and their six children. cDNA synthesis consumed the entire amount of extracted RNA, loaded at approximately 1.5 ug RNA in each 15 ul reaction. In the second PCR, the M1S primer introduced both the sample barcodes and 2-4 random nucleotides. Over 8.5 million TCR beta CDR3 reads were obtained for each mother, and approximately 3.2 million reads were obtained for each child. In both related and unrelated pairs, thymic selection shapes the output of TCR recombination in a similar way, with inherited differences having only a minor effect. Related mother-child pairs always showed normalized repertoire overlap that was slightly higher than in unrelated mother-child pairs, though the difference was never significant. No persistent microchimeric T cell clones were detected, at a sensitivity of approximately 90 clones per million clonotypes. In the study, deep NGS was used to compare the TCR beta repertoires of mothers and children, and features distinguishing related mother-child pairs from unrelated individuals were sought. The mean age was 40 +/- 4 years for the mothers and around 10 +/- 4 years for the children. After adapter ligation was performed with NEBNext reagents, the libraries were sequenced on an Illumina HiSeq 2000 with 100+100 nt paired-end reads. To avoid cross-contamination, the mother libraries and the child libraries were prepared a month apart and sequenced in separate runs. Each donor had between roughly 450,000 and 2,100,000 distinct TCR beta clonotypes identified. Naive TCR beta clonotypes were estimated from low-frequency clonotypes matched to each donor's FACS-determined naive share, without sorting.

The sequencing sample was made of blood. The sequence is built from TRBV7-9 and TRBJ2-3, with no D gene named confidently. The clonotype was recovered from a boy aged 5-17 years in good health. The CDR3 protein: CASSLSALTDTQYF. The nucleotide sequence reads TGTGCCAGCAGCTTGTCCGCCCTCACAGATACGCAGTATTTT. Reference TRBV7-9 and TRBJ2-3 proteins supply the regions before and after the CDR3; the full variable domain is: DTGVSQNPRHKITKRGQNVTFRCDPISEHNRLYWYRQTLGQGPEFLTYFQNEAQLEKSRLLSDRFSAERPKGSFSTLEIQRTEQGDSAMYLCASSLSALTDTQYFGPGTRLTVL.